The 16 T cell receptor beta chains presented below share a single source sample, sequenced in a study of cytomegalovirus exposure and HLA in healthy donors. The study ran its PCR with 60 Vbeta and 13 Jbeta primers. TCRdb's table, derived via immunoSEQ multiplex PCR, lists solely in-frame clones and lacks some. Counted here are about 82,000 clones, approximately 74% occurring once; the ten biggest clones make up 6.2%. Sample: PBMCs. The source is a woman between 50 and 59 years old in good health and CMV-seropositive.

The sample holds a few counts of this clone. The J gene is TRBJ2-7, the V gene TRBV10-2, with 7 bases lining up with TRBD2. The V gene's germline CDR1 is WSHSY and CDR2 SAAADI. V was clipped by 3 bases and J by 1 base; unmatched bases: 3. The CDR3 is 14 residues long. This chain's CDR3 is CASSELARSYEQYF. DNA of the CDR3: TGCGCCAGCAGTGAACTAGCGCGATCCTACGAGCAGTACTTC.

The chain carries TRBV28 and TRBJ1-2; the D is unclear. This CDR3 spans 13 amino acids. Germline V gives CDR1 MDHEN, CDR2 SYDVKM. Trimming shortened V by 5 bases and J by 8 bases, and 15 bases separated the two germline ends. This CDR3 reads CASSDPRSRGYTF. The CDR3 region has the DNA TGTGCCAGCAGTGACCCACGTTCGCGGGGCTACACCTTC.

The chain combines TRBV30 with TRBJ2-3; possibly TRBD2 for D (6 bases). Germline V gives CDR1 GTSNPN, CDR2 SVGIG (reference sequence). The CDR3 has 14 residues. V was shortened by 3 bases and J by 3 bases, with 13 bases between the two germline ends. The CDR3 region has the DNA TGTGCCTGGAGAATCCCCGGGGGAACAGATACGCAGTATTTT. It is translated as CAWRIPGGTDTQYF.

The chain uses TRBV6-5 and TRBJ2-3, with 9 bases lining up with TRBD2. The CDR3 has 15 residues. After removal of 6 bases from V and 2 bases from J, the junction contained 6 bases not matched to a gene. Germline CDR1 reads MNHEY; CDR2 reads SVGAGI. The CDR3 region has the DNA TGTGCCAGCAGGGGAAGGACTAGCGCCACAGATACGCAGTATTTT. Residues: CASRGRTSATDTQYF.

The genes are TRBV20-1 and TRBJ2-1; D is perhaps TRBD2 (6 bases). Trimming cost V 6 bases and J 5 bases, with 8 bases left between them. Germline V gene data show CDR1 as DFQATT and CDR2 as SNEGSKA (reference sequence). The CDR3 length is 11 residues. CDR3 sequence (DNA): TGCAGTGCAGGCGGGAACAATGAGCAGTTCTTC. Protein sequence: CSAGGNNEQFF.

The gene calls are TRBV13 and TRBJ2-2; 13 bases are shared with TRBD2. The CDR3 contains 17 residues. Germline V CDR1 and CDR2: PRHDT, FYEKMQ (reference sequence). Unmatched junction bases numbered 6, after V lost 3 bases and J lost 5 bases. CDR3 DNA: TGTGCCAGCAGCTTCACTGGACTAGCGGGAGTTACCGGGGAGCTGTTTTTT. As protein: CASSFTGLAGVTGELFF. Using reference TRBV13 and TRBJ2-2 for the parts outside the CDR3, the full variable domain is AAGVIQSPRHLIKEKRETATLKCYPIPRHDTVYWYQQGPGQDPQFLISFYEKMQSDKGSIPDRFSAQQFSDYHSELNMSSLELGDSALYFCASSFTGLAGVTGELFFGEGSRLTVL.

This chain connects TRBV15 to TRBJ2-1, with 10 nucleotides matching TRBD2. V gave up 5 bases and J gave up 1 base; unmatched junction bases: 2. There are 15 residues in the CDR3. Per germline, CDR1 LNHNV and CDR2 YYDKDF (reference sequence). In DNA form, the CDR3 reads TGTGCCACCAGCGGACTAGCGGATTCCTACAATGAGCAGTTCTTC. Protein sequence: CATSGLADSYNEQFF. The variable domain in full, completed from reference TRBV15 and TRBJ2-1, reads DAMVIQNPRYQVTQFGKPVTLSCSQTLNHNVMYWYQQKSSQAPKLLFHYYDKDFNNEADTPDNFQSRRPNTSFCFLDIRSPGLGDTAMYLCATSGLADSYNEQFFGPGTRLTVL.

V is TRBV10-2 and J is TRBJ2-7; TRBD1 aligns across 7 bases. The ends lost 2 bases at V and 4 bases at J; junction bases unmatched: 5. Looked up from germline, CDR1 is WSHSY and CDR2 is SAAADI. There are 14 residues in the CDR3. The chain's CDR3 is CASSERTGDYEQYF. The CDR3 bases are TGCGCCAGCAGTGAGCGAACAGGGGATTACGAGCAGTACTTC.

The rearrangement links TRBV5-4 to TRBJ1-1; 7 bases align to TRBD1. The V gene end was trimmed by 4 bases and the J gene end by 0 bases; junction bases not matched to a gene: 3. The V gene's germline CDR1 is SGHNT and CDR2 YYREEE (reference sequence). This CDR3 spans 14 amino acids. CDR3 residues: CASSPTGVNTEAFF. In DNA, the CDR3 is TGTGCCAGCAGCCCTACAGGGGTGAACACTGAAGCTTTCTTT.

The chain joins TRBV30 to TRBJ1-3; D call uncertain. Germline V CDR1 and CDR2: GTSNPN, SVGIG (reference sequence). The CDR3 is made up of 12 amino acids. Deletions cut 4 bases from V and 0 bases from J, with 4 bases between. In DNA form, the CDR3 reads TGTGCCTGGAAGCTCTCTGGAAACACCATATATTTT. This gives the protein CAWKLSGNTIYF.

This clone has only a few counts. This chain uses TRBV28 with TRBJ2-3; D is perhaps TRBD1 (6 bases). The CDR3 has 18 residues. V was cut by 8 bases and J by 8 bases, with 32 bases left in between. Germline CDR1 reads MDHEN; CDR2 reads SYDVKM. CDR3 amino acids: CASLWGMGLQGTSGTQYF. The CDR3 bases are TGTGCCAGCCTCTGGGGGATGGGGTTGCAGGGGACCTCGGGTACGCAGTATTTT.

The chain combines TRBV5-8 with TRBJ1-5; D possibly corresponds to TRBD1 (6 bases). From germline, CDR1 is SGHTS and CDR2 YDEGEE. V was cut by 4 bases and J by 4 bases, with 15 bases left in between. This CDR3 has 15 amino acids. CDR3 region: CASSPEIQGNQPQHF. The CDR3 DNA reads as TGTGCCAGCAGCCCTGAAATACAGGGAAATCAGCCCCAGCATTTT. Looking up the rest from reference TRBV5-8 and TRBJ1-5 gives the full variable domain: EAGVTQSPTHLIKTRGQQATLRCSPISGHTSVYWYQQALGLGLQFLLWYDEGEERNRGNFPPRFSGRQFPNYSSELNVNALELEDSALYLCASSPEIQGNQPQHFGDGTRLSIL.

The genes are TRBV30 and TRBJ1-2; D remains unclear. The CDR3 has 15 amino acids. Trimming stripped 0 bases from V and 4 bases from J, with 15 bases between. Germline CDR1 GTSNPN, CDR2 SVGIG (reference sequence). CDR3 nucleotide sequence: TGTGCCTGGAGTGTACCGCCAGGTACAATCTATGGCTACACCTTC. Translated: CAWSVPPGTIYGYTF.

J is TRBJ2-5 and V is TRBV18; D uncertain. The ends were cut back, 3 bases at V and 5 bases at J, with 4 bases in the middle. The germline V gene encodes CDR1 KGHSH and CDR2 LQKENI. There are 11 residues in the CDR3. CDR3 sequence (DNA): TGTGCCAGCTCACCGGCCGAGACCCAGTACTTC. This codes for CASSPAETQYF. The full variable domain, completed using reference TRBV18 and TRBJ2-5, is NAGVMQNPRHLVRRRGQEARLRCSPMKGHSHVYWYRQLPEEGLKFMVYLQKENIIDESGMPKERFSAEFPKEGPSILRIQQVVRGDSAAYFCASSPAETQYFGPGTRLLVL.

The chain joins TRBV27 to TRBJ1-5; D is undetermined. Per the germline V gene, CDR1 is MNHEY and CDR2 is SMNVEV (reference sequence). The V end lost 4 bases, the J end lost 4 bases, and 8 bases lay between the germline ends. The CDR3 totals 13 residues. CDR3 residues: CASSSVWNQPQHF. CDR3 in DNA: TGTGCCAGCAGTTCAGTATGGAATCAGCCCCAGCATTTT.

The genes are TRBV18 and TRBJ1-4, with D possibly matching TRBD1 (6 bases). The CDR3 spans 14 residues. Deletions cut 4 bases from V and 6 bases from J, with 12 bases between. Germline CDR1 is KGHSH and CDR2 is LQKENI. In DNA form, the CDR3 reads TGTGCCAGCTCACACAACCGACAGGATGAAAAACTGTTTTTT. This translates into CASSHNRQDEKLFF.